This T cell receptor (beta chain) is drawn from a study of blood T cell repertoires in COVID-19 (dated by TCRdb to 2018 to 2020). Background for the entire study: The collaborator samples originated in the United States, Italy and Spain and spanned the acute and convalescent phases of COVID-19. The material from the prospective study consisted of cDNA or gDNA derived from T cells, B-cell-depleted T cells, or PBMCs. The dataset comprised deeply sampled blood TCRbeta repertoires from subjects exposed to, actively infected with, or recovered from COVID-19. The repertoires were released in a freely available public database intended as a resource for research on the immune response to SARS-CoV-2. Samples came from the ongoing ImmuneRACE study (first 160 participants) plus 1,254 subjects from 6 global collaborators. A de-identified subject ID, COVID-19 status, age in years and sex were almost always included in the sample metadata. Where HLA class I and class II types were available, the types were taken from metadata supplied by the sample provider, not from assay-based typing.

The investigation overall reported the following: The amount of clinical and demographic metadata varied by source and participant and was provided uncurated.

Whole blood was collected in K2EDTA tubes by collaborating institutions according to the institutions' own protocols. For TCRbeta analysis, collaborator samples were shipped as frozen whole blood, as isolated PBMCs, or as DNA extracted from either sample type. As regards this clone: This clone's antigen is unknown. Base-call qualities are not available, and no considerably larger clone is one nucleotide away.

V is reduced by 5 bases and J by 2 bases, leaving a spacing of 10 bases between them. The germline V gene encodes CDR1 SQVTM and CDR2 ANQGSEA. From the cysteine through the phenylalanine, the CDR3 covers 13 amino acids. Here the CDR3 DNA is all that survives: 39 bases in frame from base 1. The immunoSEQ Assay, a bias-controlled multiplex PCR, was used to amplify TCRbeta CDR3 regions from genomic DNA. In the authors' own workflow: Nucleated cell counts per sample were estimated from amplification of reference gene primers within the assay. To quantify the absolute abundance of each unique TCRbeta CDR3 rearrangement, sequence reads were collapsed and filtered. Productive Simpson clonality was computed per sample as the square root of Simpson's diversity index over productive rearrangements. Held by TCRdb, this immuneACCESS table contains in-frame sequences only and omits some clones. Under half of the omission traces to an unresolved V gene where checked; the cause of the rest is unknown. V and J calls plus clone size are reproduced from that table; the DNA served to infer D and trimming. Counted in this sample were 65,000 to 100,000 clones; approximately 90% of them appeared once. The ten largest account for approximately 9.3% of the sample.

The sequence was collected from a man aged 45-60 years with acute or convalescent COVID-19. Here the chain combines TRBV29-1 and TRBJ1-5, with the D gene too uncertain to name. Sequencing was performed on peripheral blood. The CDR3 is CSVTWQGNQPQHF. DNA sequence: TGCAGCGTTACCTGGCAGGGCAATCAGCCCCAGCATTTT.